These 14 T cell receptor beta chains were sequenced from one sample in a study of CD4 and CD8 cells across lung adenocarcinoma regions. MiXCR, applied by TCRdb to the PCR reads, yields one record per CDR3 protein. The data show 16,000 or so distinct CDR3 sequences, with around 55% seen just once and around a third held by the top ten. The sample consisted of CD8+ T cells from the center of a lung tumor. Receptors originate from a female donor with lung adenocarcinoma. The CD4 and CD8 labels of this study may be unreliable.

This clonotype was counted only a few times. J is TRBJ2-3 and V is TRBV6-5; 7 bases agree with TRBD2. The CDR3 totals 15 residues. Germline V gives CDR1 MNHEY, CDR2 SVGAGI. Trimming took 0 bases from V and 11 from J; bases not matched to a gene: 11. CDR3 bases: TGTGCCAGCAGTTACTCGTTTTACTCCGGGACTAAGCAGTATTTT. Encoded protein: CASSYSFYSGTKQYF.

The genes are TRBV10-2 and TRBJ2-4; possibly TRBD1 or TRBD2 for D (5 bases each). Germline V gives CDR1 WSHSY, CDR2 SAAADI. This CDR3 contains 14 residues. The ends were cut back, 7 bases at V and 6 bases at J, with 16 bases in the middle. The CDR3 protein is CASTGLWAANIQYF. DNA of the CDR3: TGCGCCAGCACGGGGCTGTGGGCCGCAAACATTCAGTACTTC.

The V call is TRBV10-1, the J call TRBJ2-4; D unclear. This CDR3 comprises 14 residues. CDR1 is WNHNN and CDR2 is SYGVQD in the germline V gene (reference sequence). Trimming cost V 6 bases and J 3 bases, with 12 bases left between them. The chain's CDR3 is CASRGLSGKNIQYF. The DNA of the CDR3 is TGCGCCAGCAGGGGGTTGTCTGGCAAAAACATTCAGTACTTC.

This clonotype was recorded many times. The chain uses TRBV5-1 and TRBJ2-3; 7 bases match TRBD1. The CDR3 runs to 15 residues. V shed 2 bases, J shed 5 bases, and the junction held 8 bases outside the gene matches. Germline CDR1 SGHRS, CDR2 YFSETQ. The CDR3 DNA follows: TGCGCCAGCAGCTTAGGCCAGGGGGTCCGAGATACGCAGTATTTT. Protein product: CASSLGQGVRDTQYF.

The rearrangement uses TRBV4-1 and TRBJ2-5; the D call may be TRBD1 or TRBD2 (6 bases each). Per germline, CDR1 MGHRA and CDR2 YSYEKL. The CDR3 contains 14 residues. V lost 4 bases and J 1 base, leaving 10 bases between the germline ends. Written as DNA, the CDR3 is TGCGCCAGCAGCCTCTGGGGGGCCCAAGAGACCCAGTACTTC. Translating it yields CASSLWGAQETQYF.

This chain joins TRBV6-1 and TRBJ2-5; D not resolved. The closer fit of TRBJ2-7 to the DNA end suggests the J call may be wrong. CDR3 length: 12 residues. Germline V gene lookup returns CDR1 MNHNS and CDR2 SASEGT. CDR3 region: CASSEVSYEQYF. The DNA for the CDR3 is TGTGCCAGCAGTGAAGTTTCTTACGAGCAGTACTTC.

CDR3 nucleotide sequence: TGTGCCACCAGCAGAGATGGTGGCTACACCTTC. Translating gives CATSRDGGYTF. The genes are TRBV15 and TRBJ1-2; the D is unclear. From germline, CDR1 is LNHNV and CDR2 YYDKDF (reference sequence). This CDR3 spans 11 amino acids. V was clipped by 0 bases and J by 7 bases, with 3 bases between them.

In the case of this clonotype: Its ends do not fully match the called genes, so a read error is possible. The genes are TRBV27 and TRBJ2-5, with TRBD2 identical over 9 bases. Germline V lookup: CDR1 MNHEY, CDR2 SMNVEV (reference sequence). The CDR3 is 14 amino acids. The CDR3 DNA reads as TGTGCGGGCGGGGGGGGCCGTGACCAAGAGACGCAGTATTTC. The encoded protein is CAGGGGRDQETQYF.

This clonotype was seen repeatedly, ten times or more. The V gene is TRBV6-5, the J gene TRBJ2-3; TRBD2 aligns across 9 bases. CDR3 size: 18 residues. Germline V gives CDR1 MNHEY, CDR2 SVGAGI. Trimming at V came to 0 bases and at J to 1 base, leaving 8 bases not matched to a gene. CDR3 residues: CASSYSIASGVGTDTQYF. CDR3 nucleotides: TGTGCCAGCAGTTACTCGATAGCTAGCGGGGTTGGCACAGATACGCAGTATTTT.

V and J are TRBV6-5 and TRBJ1-2, with D unresolved. The CDR3 totals 16 residues. Germline CDR1 and CDR2: MNHEY and SVGAGI. V was cut by 0 bases and J by 0 bases, with 11 bases left in between. This chain's CDR3 is CASSYSAPSANYGYTF. CDR3 DNA sequence: TGTGCCAGCAGTTACTCGGCGCCGTCGGCTAACTATGGCTACACCTTC.

This clonotype was counted many times. The chain uses TRBV9 and TRBJ2-1; 7 positions match TRBD2. The J segment lost 4 bases and the V segment lost 2 bases, leaving 6 bases of the junction unmatched. CDR1 SGDLS and CDR2 YYNGEE come from the germline V gene. The CDR3 sequence is 15 residues long. CDR3 sequence reads: CASSVFNGGYNEQFF. The DNA of the CDR3 is TGTGCCAGCAGCGTCTTTAACGGGGGGTACAATGAGCAGTTCTTC.

This clonotype was detected only once. A junction end diverges from the germline sequence, so it may reflect a read error. This rearrangement joins TRBV6-1 to TRBJ2-4, with TRBD1 matching 7 bases. In germline, CDR1 is MNHNS, CDR2 SASEGT. There are 16 residues in the CDR3. The CDR3 loop is CASSARGLSAKNTQYF. The CDR3 DNA reads as TGTGCCAGCAGCGCTAGGGGGCTGTCAGCCAAAAACACTCAGTACTTC.

This clonotype was recorded many times. A junction boundary mismatches the germline segment, possibly from a read error. The V call is TRBV7-7, the J call TRBJ2-1; the match to TRBD2 covers 10 bases. The germline CDR1 and CDR2 sequences are SSHAT and FNYEAQ (reference sequence). The CDR3 is made up of 15 amino acids. CDR3 DNA sequence: TGTGCTAGCAGCCCAGCGGGGGGGTCCTACAATGAGCAGTTCTTC. Translated: CASSPAGGSYNEQFF.

The V gene is TRBV7-2, the J gene TRBJ2-5; no reliable D call. Germline CDR1 SGHTA, CDR2 FQGNSA. The V end lost 2 bases, the J end lost 0 bases, and 10 bases lay between the germline ends. The CDR3 is made up of 15 amino acids. As DNA, the CDR3 is TGTGCCAGCAGCTTAATCGGCAGGTACCAAGAGACCCAGTACTTC. This codes for CASSLIGRYQETQYF.